Below are 10 T cell receptor beta chains sequenced from a single sample in a study of T cell changes during pregnancy in multiple sclerosis. Profiling relied on immunoSEQ multiplex PCR, and the TCRdb table lists in-frame clones only, not all of them. The sample has about 89,000 clones, roughly 94% seen once; the top ten hold under 0.85%. The material was peripheral blood, obtained in the third trimester of pregnancy. The receptor source for this set is a female donor with multiple sclerosis, enrolled in a pregnancy study.

This chain's CDR3 is CASSLLRDYSYNEQFF. CDR3 nucleotide sequence: TGTGCCAGCAGCCTCCTCCGGGACTACTCCTACAATGAGCAGTTCTTC. The J gene is TRBJ2-1, the V gene TRBV14, with TRBD2 identical over 7 bases. This CDR3 region has 16 residues. V was pared by 4 bases and J by 0 bases, with 6 bases of the junction left unmatched. The germline V gene has CDR1 SGHDN and CDR2 FVKESK.

The rearrangement links TRBV5-1 to TRBJ2-7, with 14 bases fitting TRBD2. The CDR3 contains 16 residues. The trim removed 1 base at V and 5 bases at J, leaving 5 bases unmatched. The germline V gene has CDR1 SGHRS and CDR2 YFSETQ. CDR3 sequence: CASSLSQGLAGDEQYF. CDR3 nucleotide sequence: TGCGCCAGCAGCTTGAGCCAGGGACTAGCGGGAGACGAGCAGTACTTC.

The rearrangement links TRBV19 to TRBJ1-1; possibly TRBD1 for D (5 bases). This CDR3 spans 13 amino acids. Deletions cut 7 bases from V and 1 base from J, with 10 bases between. Per the germline V gene, CDR1 is LNHDA and CDR2 is SQIVND (reference sequence). The CDR3 coding sequence is TGTGCCAGTAAGCCTCAGGGGAACACTGAAGCTTTCTTT. Its translation is CASKPQGNTEAFF.

The J gene is TRBJ1-1, the V gene TRBV6-1; D is possibly TRBD1 (5 bases). The germline CDR1 and CDR2 sequences are MNHNS and SASEGT. The V end was cut by 3 bases, the J end by 4 bases, with 12 bases between. This CDR3 contains 14 residues. The CDR3 region is CASSELGVSTEAFF. The CDR3 nucleotides read TGTGCCAGCAGTGAGCTAGGGGTGTCCACTGAAGCTTTCTTT.

This chain links TRBV4-1 with TRBJ2-5, with D possibly being TRBD1 (7 bases). The V end lost 0 bases, the J end lost 2 bases, and 13 bases lay between the germline ends. This CDR3 region has 16 residues. Germline-derived CDR1 and CDR2 are MGHRA and YSYEKL. The CDR3: CASSQEGAGGQETQYF. In nucleotides, the CDR3 is TGCGCCAGCAGCCAAGAAGGGGCAGGGGGGCAAGAGACCCAGTACTTC.

V gene TRBV19 combines with J gene TRBJ2-3; D might be TRBD2 (5 bases). The germline V and J ends were trimmed by 2 bases and 0 bases, with 12 bases remaining between them. Germline lookup yields CDR1 LNHDA and CDR2 SQIVND (reference sequence). The CDR3 is 16 amino acids. The CDR3 spells CASSIRVRTSTDTQYF. The CDR3 DNA reads as TGTGCCAGTAGTATAAGGGTCAGGACTAGCACAGATACGCAGTATTTT. Based on the CDR3 plus reference TRBV19 and TRBJ2-3, the full variable domain is DGGITQSPKYLFRKEGQNVTLSCEQNLNHDAMYWYRQDPGQGLRLIYYSQIVNDFQKGDIAEGYSVSREKKESFPLTVTSAQKNPTAFYLCASSIRVRTSTDTQYFGPGTRLTVL.

CDR3 DNA: TGTGCCAGTAGTTGGGGGACAGGGGGCACTGAAGCTTTCTTT. The encoded protein is CASSWGTGGTEAFF. The V and J genes are TRBV19 and TRBJ1-1; TRBD1 aligns across 11 bases. The CDR3 spans 14 residues. Germline CDR1 and CDR2: LNHDA and SQIVND (reference sequence). Trimming at V came to 5 bases and at J to 4 bases, leaving 3 bases not matched to a gene.

The genes are TRBV7-2 and TRBJ2-7, with D maybe TRBD2 (5 bases). V gave up 2 bases and J gave up 1 base, with 18 bases separating them. Per the germline V gene, CDR1 is SGHTA and CDR2 is FQGNSA. The CDR3 has 17 amino acids. The CDR3 reads CASSLRVTRGGSYEQYF. CDR3 coding DNA: TGTGCCAGCAGCTTAAGGGTCACCCGAGGAGGATCCTACGAGCAGTACTTC.

The chain couples TRBV19 to TRBJ1-2, with D perhaps matching TRBD1 (6 bases). The CDR3 has 14 amino acids. Trimming shortened V by 4 bases and J by 2 bases, and 11 bases separated the two germline ends. The germline CDR1 and CDR2 sequences are LNHDA and SQIVND (reference sequence). The CDR3 spells CASSTGHPNYGYTF. The CDR3 DNA reads as TGTGCCAGTAGTACGGGACATCCCAACTATGGCTACACCTTC. The whole variable domain, filled in from reference TRBV19 and TRBJ1-2, reads DGGITQSPKYLFRKEGQNVTLSCEQNLNHDAMYWYRQDPGQGLRLIYYSQIVNDFQKGDIAEGYSVSREKKESFPLTVTSAQKNPTAFYLCASSTGHPNYGYTFGSGTRLTVV.

This chain links TRBV29-1 with TRBJ1-3; tentative D call: TRBD1 (5 bases). Trimming left V 4 bases short and J 1 base short, with 8 bases between. The CDR3 contains 13 residues. Germline V gene sequence: CDR1 SQVTM, CDR2 ANQGSEA. DNA for the CDR3: TGCAGCGTTGTGGGGGGTTCTGGAAACACCATATATTTT. Protein product: CSVVGGSGNTIYF.